These T cell receptor beta chains were read from a single sample in a study of regulatory T cells in long-lasting Graves disease. TCRdb independently ran MiXCR on the multiplex PCR reads; one entry per CDR3 protein. The data contain roughly 320,000 distinct CDR3 sequences, over 15% of them seen just once; the ten biggest clones take up about 32%. The same data also contributed to another study, on T cells in Graves' hyperthyroidism and ophthalmopathy.

Sequences were derived from peripheral blood mononuclear cells (PBMCs), sampled at new diagnosis, from a patient treated with antithyroid drugs. These receptors were taken from a middle-aged man with Graves disease. Both conserved end residues are part of each CDR3. The D gene is left open where the match is weak. Clone size is given for some rows only: seen once, a few or many times, or a class if the clone is expanded.

d_call | clone_size | j_call | v_call | cdr3_aa | cdr3_nt
NA | many | TRBJ2-7 | TRBV18 | CASSPPVTGAYEQYF | TGTGCCAGCTCACCACCGGTGACGGGGGCCTACGAGCAGTACTTC
NA | many | TRBJ1-5 | TRBV6-1 | CASRTRATLGQPQHF | TGTGCCAGCAGAACAAGGGCCACCTTGGGGCAGCCCCAGCATTTT
NA | many | TRBJ1-6 | TRBV2 | CASRGEINSPLHF | TGTGCCAGCAGGGGGGAGATCAATTCACCCCTCCACTTT
NA | few | TRBJ2-7 | TRBV25-1 | CASSDAYSGEQYF | TGTGCCAGCAGTGATGCTTATTCGGGCGAGCAGTACTTC
NA | many | TRBJ2-1 | TRBV7-9 | CASQLTVYNEQFF | TGTGCCAGCCAATTAACCGTCTACAATGAGCAGTTCTTC
NA | many | TRBJ1-1 | TRBV5-6 | CASSLPGRGPEAFF | TGTGCCAGCAGCTTGCCGGGCAGGGGCCCTGAAGCTTTCTTT
NA | few | TRBJ1-4 | TRBV7-9 | CASSDRDIKEKLFF | TGTGCCAGCAGCGACCGGGACATAAAAGAAAAACTGTTTTTT
NA | many | TRBJ2-5 | TRBV24-1 | CATSESGRDQETQYF | TGTGCCACCAGTGAGTCTGGCAGGGACCAAGAGACCCAGTACTTC
NA | few | TRBJ2-2 | TRBV18 | CASFGNQNTGELFF | TGTGCCAGCTTTGGGAACCAGAACACCGGGGAGCTGTTTTTT
NA | few | TRBJ2-1 | TRBV4-2 | CASSRRDQRVENEQFF | TGTGCCAGCAGCCGGCGGGACCAAAGGGTAGAAAATGAGCAGTTCTTC
NA | many | TRBJ2-5 | TRBV3-1 | CASSQGFLTQETQYF | TGTGCCAGCAGCCAAGGGTTCCTGACGCAAGAGACCCAGTACTTC
NA | many | TRBJ1-2 | TRBV7-8 | CASSFGQQETFYGYTF | TGTGCCAGCAGTTTCGGACAGCAAGAAACCTTCTATGGCTACACCTTC
TRBD1 | many | TRBJ1-5 | TRBV9 | CASSVDRGRENNQPQHF | TGTGCCAGCAGCGTAGACAGGGGGCGGGAGAACAATCAGCCCCAGCATTTT
NA | many | TRBJ2-7 | TRBV7-2 | CASSSLSRGREQYF | TGTGCCAGCAGCTCCCTTTCCAGAGGGCGGGAGCAGTACTTC
NA | NA | TRBJ2-1 | TRBV4-3 | CASSQGDQGGNEQFF | TGCGCCAGCAGCCAAGGCGACCAAGGGGGCAATGAGCAGTTCTTC
NA | many | TRBJ2-1 | TRBV7-3 | CASSLKGGAGHNEQFF | TGTGCCAGCAGCTTAAAGGGGGGCGCCGGCCACAATGAGCAGTTCTTC
NA | many | TRBJ2-1 | TRBV5-1 | CASSLAGFEDEFF | TGCGCCAGCAGCTTGGCGGGGTTTGAAGATGAGTTCTTC
TRBD1 | NA | TRBJ2-7 | TRBV12-3/TRBV12-4 | CASSEMSGTGGYEQYF | TGTGCCAGCAGTGAAATGTCGGGGACAGGGGGCTACGAGCAGTACTTC
TRBD2 | many | TRBJ2-1 | TRBV24-1 | CATSEDLAGDNEQFF | TGTGCCACCAGTGAGGATCTAGCGGGGGACAATGAGCAGTTCTTC
TRBD2 | many | TRBJ2-5 | TRBV28 | CASTLPTGLAGAETQYF | TGTGCCAGCACCTTACCCACGGGACTAGCGGGGGCAGAGACCCAGTACTTC
TRBD2 | many | TRBJ2-7 | TRBV3-1 | CASAQLGGVVQYF | TGTGCCAGCGCTCAGTTGGGGGGGGTCGTGCAGTACTTC
TRBD1 | many | TRBJ2-7 | TRBV4-1 | CASSHLDRGDYEQYF | TGCGCCAGCAGCCATCTAGACAGGGGAGACTACGAGCAGTACTTC
TRBD2 | many | TRBJ2-2 | TRBV24-1 | CATSDFQASGNTGELFF | TGTGCCACCAGTGATTTTCAGGCTAGCGGAAACACCGGGGAGCTGTTTTTT
TRBD1 | many | TRBJ2-6 | TRBV5-1 | CASSAGTGVLRANVLTF | TGCGCCAGCAGCGCCGGGACAGGGGTTCTACGGGCCAACGTCCTGACTTTC
NA | many | TRBJ2-2 | TRBV12-3/TRBV12-4 | CAVRDSKTGELFF | TGTGCCGTCCGGGACTCAAAAACGGGGGAGCTGTTTTTT
TRBD1 | many | TRBJ1-5 | TRBV12-5 | CASGSKTGGGNQPQHF | TGTGCTAGTGGTTCAAAAACAGGGGGCGGCAATCAGCCCCAGCATTTT
NA | NA | TRBJ2-3 | TRBV20-1 | CSARDSGASTDTQYF | TGCAGTGCTAGAGATTCCGGAGCTAGCACAGATACGCAGTATTTT
TRBD1 | NA | TRBJ1-5 | TRBV19 | CASSGDRNQPQHF | TGTGCCAGTAGTGGGGACAGGAATCAGCCCCAGCATTTT
TRBD1 | few | TRBJ1-2 | TRBV19 | CASRKAGTVKYGYTF | TGTGCCAGTAGAAAAGCCGGGACAGTTAAATATGGCTACACCTTC
NA | many | TRBJ1-4 | TRBV28 | CASSLIFGRGREKLFF | TGTGCCAGCAGTTTAATTTTCGGGAGGGGAAGGGAAAAACTGTTTTTT
TRBD2 | NA | TRBJ2-7 | TRBV7-2 | CASSFLLAGGEQYF | TGTGCCAGCAGCTTCTTGTTAGCGGGGGGCGAGCAGTACTTC
NA | few | TRBJ2-2 | TRBV2 | CASKSRFNTGELFF | TGTGCCAGCAAGTCGCGATTCAACACCGGGGAGCTGTTTTTT
NA | NA | TRBJ2-4 | TRBV5-4 | CASSLAGTNIQYF | TGTGCCAGCAGCTTGGCCGGGACAAACATTCAGTACTTC
NA | many | TRBJ1-5 | TRBV28 | CASSLWSLSNQPQHF | TGTGCCAGCAGTTTATGGAGCCTTAGCAATCAGCCCCAGCATTTT
NA | many | TRBJ2-1 | TRBV25-1 | CASSESGYRGSEQFF | TGTGCCAGCAGTGAATCGGGATATAGGGGCAGCGAGCAGTTCTTC
TRBD1 | NA | TRBJ1-4 | TRBV2 | CASSLGTATNEKLFF | TGTGCCAGCAGCCTAGGGACAGCAACTAATGAAAAACTGTTTTTT
NA | few | TRBJ2-7 | TRBV14 | CASSQGATMSGEQYF | TGTGCCAGCAGCCAAGGGGCCACCATGAGCGGCGAGCAGTACTTC
TRBD1 | many | TRBJ2-2 | TRBV7-9 | CASSLLGQGNTGELFF | TGTGCCAGCAGCTTATTGGGACAGGGGAACACCGGGGAGCTGTTTTTT
NA | NA | TRBJ1-2 | TRBV7-9 | CASSLRWVGGFEQRGYGYTF | TGTGCCAGCAGCTTACGGTGGGTGGGGGGTTTCGAACAGCGGGGCTATGGCTACACCTTC
TRBD1 | few | TRBJ2-7 | TRBV15 | CATRGQGASYEQYF | TGTGCCACCAGGGGACAGGGGGCGTCCTACGAGCAGTACTTC
NA | NA | TRBJ2-3 | TRBV7-2 | CASSPLSDTQYF | TGTGCCAGCAGCCCCCTTTCGGATACGCAGTATTTT
NA | NA | TRBJ2-2 | TRBV2 | CASSEGGFAGTGELFF | TGTGCCAGCAGTGAGGGGGGCTTTGCGGGCACCGGGGAGCTGTTTTTT
NA | NA | TRBJ2-2 | TRBV6-5 | CASSYDGQNTGELFF | TGTGCCAGCAGTTATGACGGCCAGAACACCGGGGAGCTGTTTTTT
NA | many | TRBJ1-1 | TRBV5-1 | CASSPWRANTEAFF | TGCGCCAGCAGCCCTTGGAGGGCTAACACTGAAGCTTTCTTT
NA | many | TRBJ1-5 | TRBV28 | CASMRGNAGMTQHF | TGTGCCAGCATGCGGGGCAATGCGGGGATGACCCAGCATTTT
TRBD1 | many | TRBJ2-1 | TRBV11-2 | CASSFTGGTYNEQFF | TGTGCCAGCAGCTTTACAGGGGGCACCTACAATGAGCAGTTCTTC
NA | NA | TRBJ1-2 | TRBV28 | CASSTRAGNYGYTF | TGTGCCAGCAGTACAAGGGCAGGGAACTATGGCTACACCTTC
NA | NA | TRBJ2-1 | TRBV10-1 | CASRGRGHEQFF | TGCGCCAGCAGGGGCCGGGGACATGAGCAGTTCTTC
TRBD2 | many | TRBJ2-3 | TRBV7-9 | CASSPASGGVADTQYF | TGTGCCAGCAGCCCAGCTAGCGGGGGGGTCGCAGATACGCAGTATTTT
TRBD1 | many | TRBJ1-5 | TRBV4-3 | CASSQDRGQASNQPQHF | TGCGCCAGCAGCCAAGATCGGGGACAGGCTAGCAATCAGCCCCAGCATTTT
NA | NA | TRBJ1-2 | TRBV7-3 | CASSPQSRSYTF | TGTGCCAGCAGCCCCCAAAGTAGGAGCTACACCTTC
NA | few | TRBJ2-1 | TRBV20-1 | CSARGSAGSSAYGEQFF | TGCAGTGCTAGGGGGAGTGCCGGGAGTTCCGCGTACGGGGAGCAGTTCTTC
TRBD2 | few | TRBJ2-1 | TRBV4-2 | CASSQGVGSGAYNEQFF | TGTGCCAGCAGCCAAGGGGTAGGTAGCGGGGCCTACAATGAGCAGTTCTTC
NA | NA | TRBJ2-3 | TRBV20-1 | CSAGLSGGGDTQYF | TGCAGTGCAGGATTGTCAGGAGGAGGAGATACGCAGTATTTT
TRBD1 | few | TRBJ2-7 | TRBV20-1 | CSASMGQFYEQYF | TGCAGTGCTAGTATGGGACAGTTCTACGAGCAGTACTTC
NA | many | TRBJ1-1 | TRBV20-1 | CSARDRKVLSEAFF | TGCAGTGCTAGAGATCGCAAGGTGTTGTCTGAAGCTTTCTTT
TRBD2 | many | TRBJ2-7 | TRBV10-3 | CAISESTDAGGLFHEQYF | TGTGCCATCAGTGAGTCGACTGATGCGGGGGGCCTCTTCCACGAGCAGTACTTC
NA | NA | TRBJ2-5 | TRBV12-3/TRBV12-4 | CASSLRSQETQYF | TGTGCCAGCAGTTTAAGAAGCCAAGAGACCCAGTACTTC